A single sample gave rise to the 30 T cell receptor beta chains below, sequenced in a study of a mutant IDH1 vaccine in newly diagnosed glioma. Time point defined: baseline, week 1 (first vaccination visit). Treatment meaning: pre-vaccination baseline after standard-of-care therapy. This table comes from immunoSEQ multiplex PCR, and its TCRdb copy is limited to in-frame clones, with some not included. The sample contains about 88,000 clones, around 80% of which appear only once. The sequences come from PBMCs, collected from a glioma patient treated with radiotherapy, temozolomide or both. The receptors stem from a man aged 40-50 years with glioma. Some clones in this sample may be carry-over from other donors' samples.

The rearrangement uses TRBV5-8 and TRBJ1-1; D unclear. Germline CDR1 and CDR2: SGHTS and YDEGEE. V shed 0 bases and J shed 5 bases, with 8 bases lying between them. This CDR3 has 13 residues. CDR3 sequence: CASSLERRTEAFF. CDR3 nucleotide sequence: TGTGCCAGCAGCTTGGAGCGGAGGACTGAAGCTTTCTTT.

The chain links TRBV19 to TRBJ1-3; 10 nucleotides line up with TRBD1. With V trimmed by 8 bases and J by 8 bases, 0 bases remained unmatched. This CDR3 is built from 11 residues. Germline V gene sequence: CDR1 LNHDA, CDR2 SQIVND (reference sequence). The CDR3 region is CASGQGDTIYF. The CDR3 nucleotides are TGTGCCAGTGGACAGGGGGACACCATATATTTT.

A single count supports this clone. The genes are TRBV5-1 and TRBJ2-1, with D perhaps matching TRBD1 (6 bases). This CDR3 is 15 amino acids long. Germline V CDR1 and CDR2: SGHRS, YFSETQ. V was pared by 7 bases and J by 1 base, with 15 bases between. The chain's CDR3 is CASAEGGTSYNEQFF. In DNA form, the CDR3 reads TGCGCCAGCGCCGAAGGGGGAACATCCTACAATGAGCAGTTCTTC. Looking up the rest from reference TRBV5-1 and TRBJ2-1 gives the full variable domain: KAGVTQTPRYLIKTRGQQVTLSCSPISGHRSVSWYQQTPGQGLQFLFEYFSETQRNKGNFPGRFSGRQFSNSRSEMNVSTLELGDSALYLCASAEGGTSYNEQFFGPGTRLTVL.

CDR3 sequence reads: CASSTGTGNTGELFF. CDR3 sequence (DNA): TGCGCCAGCAGCACCGGGACAGGGAACACCGGGGAGCTGTTTTTT. J is TRBJ2-2 and V is TRBV5-1; 8 bases match TRBD1. The trim removed 4 bases at V and 1 base at J, leaving 3 bases unmatched. CDR1 SGHRS and CDR2 YFSETQ come from the germline V gene. CDR3 size: 15 residues. Variable domain in full (rest from reference TRBV5-1 and TRBJ2-2): KAGVTQTPRYLIKTRGQQVTLSCSPISGHRSVSWYQQTPGQGLQFLFEYFSETQRNKGNFPGRFSGRQFSNSRSEMNVSTLELGDSALYLCASSTGTGNTGELFFGEGSRLTVL.

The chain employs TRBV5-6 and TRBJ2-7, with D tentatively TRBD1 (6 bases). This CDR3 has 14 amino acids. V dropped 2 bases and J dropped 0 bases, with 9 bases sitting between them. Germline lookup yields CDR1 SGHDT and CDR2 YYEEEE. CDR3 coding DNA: TGTGCCAGCAGCTTTACAGGGAGCTCCTACGAGCAGTACTTC. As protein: CASSFTGSSYEQYF.

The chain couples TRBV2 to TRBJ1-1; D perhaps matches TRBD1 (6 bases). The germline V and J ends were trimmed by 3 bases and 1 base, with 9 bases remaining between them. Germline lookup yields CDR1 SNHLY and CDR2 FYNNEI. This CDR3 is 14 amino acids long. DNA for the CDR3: TGTGCCAGCAGTGACGGACAGCGGAACACTGAAGCTTTCTTT. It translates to CASSDGQRNTEAFF.

The CDR3 sequence is CASSLGGWGTGGLDTQYF. Here the CDR3 DNA reads TGTGCCAGCAGCTTAGGGGGTTGGGGGACAGGGGGCTTGGATACGCAGTATTTT. The chain joins TRBV7-6 to TRBJ2-3; 12 bases are shared with TRBD1. CDR1 is SGHVS and CDR2 is FNYEAQ in the germline V gene. The CDR3 totals 18 residues. V was clipped by 1 base and J by 6 bases; unmatched bases: 11. The whole variable domain, remainder taken from reference TRBV7-6 and TRBJ2-3, is GAGVSQSPRYKVTKRGQDVALRCDPISGHVSLYWYRQALGQGPEFLTYFNYEAQQDKSGLPNDRFSAERPEGSISTLTIQRTEQRDSAMYRCASSLGGWGTGGLDTQYFGPGTRLTVL.

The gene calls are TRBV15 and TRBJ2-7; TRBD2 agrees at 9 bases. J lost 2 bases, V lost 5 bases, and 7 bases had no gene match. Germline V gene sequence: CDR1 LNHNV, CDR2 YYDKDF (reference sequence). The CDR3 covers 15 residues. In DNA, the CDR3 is TGTGCCACCAGCCTAAGCGGGGGGCCCCCCTACGAGCAGTACTTC. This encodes CATSLSGGPPYEQYF.

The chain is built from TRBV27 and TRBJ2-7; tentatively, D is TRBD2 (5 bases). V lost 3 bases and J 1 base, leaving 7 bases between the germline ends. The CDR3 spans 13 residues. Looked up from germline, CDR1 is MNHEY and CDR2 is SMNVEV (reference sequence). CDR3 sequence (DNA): TGTGCCAGCAGTTTCGGGATATCCTACGAGCAGTACTTC. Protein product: CASSFGISYEQYF.

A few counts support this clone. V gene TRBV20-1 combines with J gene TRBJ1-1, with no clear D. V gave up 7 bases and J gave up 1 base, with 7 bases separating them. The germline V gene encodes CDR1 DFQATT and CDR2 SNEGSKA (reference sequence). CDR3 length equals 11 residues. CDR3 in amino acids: CSGESNTEAFF. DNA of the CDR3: TGCAGTGGTGAATCGAACACTGAAGCTTTCTTT.

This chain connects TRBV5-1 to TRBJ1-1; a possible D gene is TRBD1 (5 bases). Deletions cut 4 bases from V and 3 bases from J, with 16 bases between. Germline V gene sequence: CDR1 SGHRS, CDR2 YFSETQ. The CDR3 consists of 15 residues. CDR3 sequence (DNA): TGCGCCAGCAGCACCGGAGCAGGAGGGGACACTGAAGCTTTCTTT. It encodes CASSTGAGGDTEAFF. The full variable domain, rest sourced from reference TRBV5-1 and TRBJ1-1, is KAGVTQTPRYLIKTRGQQVTLSCSPISGHRSVSWYQQTPGQGLQFLFEYFSETQRNKGNFPGRFSGRQFSNSRSEMNVSTLELGDSALYLCASSTGAGGDTEAFFGQGTRLTVV.

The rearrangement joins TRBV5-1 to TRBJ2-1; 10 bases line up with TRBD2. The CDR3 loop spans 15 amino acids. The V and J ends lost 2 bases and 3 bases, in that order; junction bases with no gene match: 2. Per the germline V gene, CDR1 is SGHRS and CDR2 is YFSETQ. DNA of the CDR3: TGCGCCAGCAGCTTTAGCGGGGGGCGCTACAATGAGCAGTTCTTC. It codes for CASSFSGGRYNEQFF.

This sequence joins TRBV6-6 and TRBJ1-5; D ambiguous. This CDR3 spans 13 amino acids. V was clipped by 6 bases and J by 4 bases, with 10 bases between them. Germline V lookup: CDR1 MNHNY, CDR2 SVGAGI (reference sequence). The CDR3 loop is CASSLTVNQPQHF. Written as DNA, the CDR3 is TGTGCCAGCAGCCTGACGGTAAATCAGCCCCAGCATTTT.

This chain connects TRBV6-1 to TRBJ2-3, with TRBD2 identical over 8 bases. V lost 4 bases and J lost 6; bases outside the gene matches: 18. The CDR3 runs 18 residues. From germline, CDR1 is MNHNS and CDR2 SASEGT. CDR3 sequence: CASSGRGGRVITVDTQYF. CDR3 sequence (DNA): TGTGCCAGCAGTGGTCGGGGGGGGAGGGTAATTACGGTGGATACGCAGTATTTT.

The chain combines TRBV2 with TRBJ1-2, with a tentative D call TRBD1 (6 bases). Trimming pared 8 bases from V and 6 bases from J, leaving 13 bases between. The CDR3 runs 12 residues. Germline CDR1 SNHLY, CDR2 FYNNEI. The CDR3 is CASLRGADGYTF. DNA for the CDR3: TGTGCCAGCCTTCGGGGGGCGGATGGCTACACCTTC.

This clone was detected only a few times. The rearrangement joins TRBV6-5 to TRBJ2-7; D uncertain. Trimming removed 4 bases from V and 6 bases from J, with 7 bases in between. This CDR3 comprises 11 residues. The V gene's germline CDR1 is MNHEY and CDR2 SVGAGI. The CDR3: CASSFASEQYF. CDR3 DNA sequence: TGTGCCAGCAGTTTCGCCAGCGAGCAGTACTTC.

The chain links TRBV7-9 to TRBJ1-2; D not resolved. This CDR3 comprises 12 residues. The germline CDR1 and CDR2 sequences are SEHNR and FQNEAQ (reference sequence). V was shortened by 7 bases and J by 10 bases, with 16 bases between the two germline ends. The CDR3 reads CASNAAQMVYTF. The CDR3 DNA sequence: TGTGCCAGCAATGCGGCGCAGATGGTCTACACCTTC.

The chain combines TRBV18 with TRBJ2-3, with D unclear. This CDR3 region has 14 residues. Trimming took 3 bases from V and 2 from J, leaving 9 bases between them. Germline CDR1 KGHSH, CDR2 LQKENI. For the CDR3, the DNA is TGTGCCAGCTCACCTCAGGAAAACACAGATACGCAGTATTTT. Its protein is CASSPQENTDTQYF.

The CDR3 here is CAWSGAAGANVLTF. CDR3 bases: TGTGCCTGGAGTGGGGCGGCTGGGGCCAACGTCCTGACTTTC. This chain uses TRBV30 with TRBJ2-6; D remains unclear. This CDR3 spans 14 amino acids. V was trimmed by 1 base and J by 2 bases, leaving 6 bases between them. Per germline, CDR1 GTSNPN and CDR2 SVGIG (reference sequence).

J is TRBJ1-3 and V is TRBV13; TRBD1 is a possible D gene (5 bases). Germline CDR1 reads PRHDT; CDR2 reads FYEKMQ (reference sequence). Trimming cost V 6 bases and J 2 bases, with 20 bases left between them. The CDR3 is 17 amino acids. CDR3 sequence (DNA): TGTGCCAGCAGTTATAACCGGGGTAGGGGCACTGGAAACACCATATATTTT. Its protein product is CASSYNRGRGTGNTIYF.

This CDR3 reads CASSSQTGSTDTQYF. The CDR3, as DNA: TGTGCCAGCAGCTCACAGACAGGGAGCACAGATACGCAGTATTTT. The J gene is TRBJ2-3, the V gene TRBV7-6; 7 bases are a match to TRBD1. Looked up from germline, CDR1 is SGHVS and CDR2 is FNYEAQ. The length of the CDR3 is 15 residues. V was clipped by 4 bases and J by 0 bases; unmatched bases: 4.

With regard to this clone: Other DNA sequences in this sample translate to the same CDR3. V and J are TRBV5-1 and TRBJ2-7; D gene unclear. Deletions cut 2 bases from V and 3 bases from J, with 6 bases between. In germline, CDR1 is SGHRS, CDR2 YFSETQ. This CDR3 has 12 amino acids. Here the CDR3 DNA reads TGCGCCAGCAGCTTTGGCGGCTACGAGCAGTACTTC. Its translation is CASSFGGYEQYF.

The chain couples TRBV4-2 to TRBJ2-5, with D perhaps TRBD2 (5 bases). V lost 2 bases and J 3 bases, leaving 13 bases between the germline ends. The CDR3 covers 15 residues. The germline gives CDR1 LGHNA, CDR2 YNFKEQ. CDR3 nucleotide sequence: TGTGCCAGCAGCCAATTGACGGGGTTCGAAGAGACCCAGTACTTC. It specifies CASSQLTGFEETQYF.

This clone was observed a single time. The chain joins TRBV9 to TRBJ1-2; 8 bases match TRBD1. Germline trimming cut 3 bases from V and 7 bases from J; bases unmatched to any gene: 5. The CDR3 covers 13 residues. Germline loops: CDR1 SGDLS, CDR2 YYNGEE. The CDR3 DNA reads TGTGCCAGCAGCGGGACAGGGACTAGTGGCTACACCTTC. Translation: CASSGTGTSGYTF.

The CDR3 spells CASKTEGFGSPLHF. The CDR3 DNA is TGTGCCAGCAAAACAGAGGGATTTGGTTCACCCCTCCACTTT. V gene TRBV2 combines with J gene TRBJ1-6; unclear D gene. Looked up from germline, CDR1 is SNHLY and CDR2 is FYNNEI. The CDR3 extends over 14 amino acids. Trimming took off 7 bases at V and 9 bases at J, with 16 bases between the two ends.

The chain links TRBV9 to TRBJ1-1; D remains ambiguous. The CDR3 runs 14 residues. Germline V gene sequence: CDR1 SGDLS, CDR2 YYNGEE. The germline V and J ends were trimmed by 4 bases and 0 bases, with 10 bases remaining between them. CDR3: CASSPVSLNTEAFF. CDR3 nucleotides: TGTGCCAGCAGCCCAGTCTCCTTGAACACTGAAGCTTTCTTT.

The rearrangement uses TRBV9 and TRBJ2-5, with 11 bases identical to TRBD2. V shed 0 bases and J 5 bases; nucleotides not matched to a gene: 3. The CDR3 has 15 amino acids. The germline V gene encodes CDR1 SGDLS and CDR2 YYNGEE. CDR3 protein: CASSVGASGGETQYF. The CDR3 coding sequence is TGTGCCAGCAGCGTAGGGGCTAGCGGGGGGGAGACCCAGTACTTC.

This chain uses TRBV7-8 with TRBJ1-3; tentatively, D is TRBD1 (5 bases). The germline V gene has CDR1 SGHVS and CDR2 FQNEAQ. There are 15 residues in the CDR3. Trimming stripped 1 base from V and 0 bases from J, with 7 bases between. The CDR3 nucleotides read TGTGCCAGCAGCTTAGGGGGGGACTCTGGAAACACCATATATTTT. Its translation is CASSLGGDSGNTIYF.

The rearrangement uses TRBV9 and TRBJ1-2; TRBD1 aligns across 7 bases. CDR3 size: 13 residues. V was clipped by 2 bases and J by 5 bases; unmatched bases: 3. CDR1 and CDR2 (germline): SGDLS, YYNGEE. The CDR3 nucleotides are TGTGCCAGCAGCGTGACGACAGGGTATGGCTACACCTTC. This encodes CASSVTTGYGYTF.

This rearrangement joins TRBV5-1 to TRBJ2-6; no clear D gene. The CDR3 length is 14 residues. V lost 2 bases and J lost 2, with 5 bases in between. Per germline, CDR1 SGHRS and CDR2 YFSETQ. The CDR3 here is CASSLLTGANVLTF. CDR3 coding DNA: TGCGCCAGCAGCTTACTGACTGGGGCCAACGTCCTGACTTTC.